This TCR beta chain was identified in a study of PD-1 blockade in classical Hodgkin lymphoma. Broader study findings: Relative to healthy donors, newly diagnosed patients reportedly had lower baseline TCR diversity, which was reported as lower still in relapsed/refractory patients. No one has yet defined what causes the repertoire differences, which may be disease activity or prior therapy.

The assay was immunoSEQ multiplex PCR, and TCRdb's table has in-frame clones only and misses some. The table records 20,000 to 25,000 clones, about two thirds of them present only once. Brentuximab vedotin exposure varied among the patients, all of whom had relapsed after autologous stem cell transplantation. Complete response, partial response or progressive disease constituted the best response categories observed. The V end lost 7 bases, the J end lost 5 bases, and 15 bases lay between the germline ends. This CDR3 contains 13 residues. CDR1 is GTSNPN, CDR2 SVGIG, per germline (reference sequence). To note about this clone: Its antigen is not known.

The source of this sequence is a human donor with classical Hodgkin lymphoma. V usage is TRBV30 and J usage is TRBJ1-3, with a tentative D call TRBD1 (5 bases). Sequenced here: peripheral blood mononuclear cells (PBMCs), sampled at baseline. DNA of the CDR3: TGTGCCTCGGGGCCCTCAACCCGAAACACCATATATTTT. Translated, it gives CASGPSTRNTIYF.